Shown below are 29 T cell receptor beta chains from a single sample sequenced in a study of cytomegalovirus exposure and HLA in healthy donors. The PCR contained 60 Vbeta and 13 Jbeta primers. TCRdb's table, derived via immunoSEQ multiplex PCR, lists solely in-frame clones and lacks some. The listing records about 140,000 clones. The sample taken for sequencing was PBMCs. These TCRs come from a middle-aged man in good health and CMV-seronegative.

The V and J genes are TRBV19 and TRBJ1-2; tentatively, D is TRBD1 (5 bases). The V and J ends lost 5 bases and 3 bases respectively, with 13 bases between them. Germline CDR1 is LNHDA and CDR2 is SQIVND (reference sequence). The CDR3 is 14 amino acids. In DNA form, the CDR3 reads TGTGCCAGTAGTGGGCTGGGGCATGACTATGGCTACACCTTC. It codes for CASSGLGHDYGYTF.

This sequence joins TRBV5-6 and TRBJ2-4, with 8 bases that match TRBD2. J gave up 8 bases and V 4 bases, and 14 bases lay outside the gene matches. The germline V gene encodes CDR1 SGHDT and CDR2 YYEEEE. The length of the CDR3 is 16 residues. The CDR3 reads CASSTKDSGTRDIQYF. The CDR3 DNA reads TGTGCCAGCAGCACCAAGGACAGCGGGACTAGGGACATTCAGTACTTC.

The CDR3, as DNA: TGTGCCAGCAGTCTTGGACGGTGGGTAGGAGGACTGTTTTTT. This encodes CASSLGRWVGGLFF. This sequence joins TRBV28 and TRBJ1-4; D gene uncertain. CDR1 is MDHEN, CDR2 SYDVKM, per germline. The CDR3 loop spans 14 amino acids. The ends were cut back, 5 bases at V and 13 bases at J, with 20 bases in the middle.

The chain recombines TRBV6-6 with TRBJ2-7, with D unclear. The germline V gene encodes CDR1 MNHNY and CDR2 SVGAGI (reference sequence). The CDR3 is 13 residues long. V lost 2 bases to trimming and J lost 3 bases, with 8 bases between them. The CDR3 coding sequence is TGTGCCAGCAGTTACGCGGCCATCTACGAGCAGTACTTC. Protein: CASSYAAIYEQYF.

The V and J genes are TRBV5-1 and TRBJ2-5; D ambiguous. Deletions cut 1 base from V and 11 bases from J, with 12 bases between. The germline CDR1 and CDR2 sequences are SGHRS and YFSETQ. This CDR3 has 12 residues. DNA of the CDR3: TGCGCCAGCAGCTTGAAAGAGAAAGAGCAGTACTTC. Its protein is CASSLKEKEQYF.

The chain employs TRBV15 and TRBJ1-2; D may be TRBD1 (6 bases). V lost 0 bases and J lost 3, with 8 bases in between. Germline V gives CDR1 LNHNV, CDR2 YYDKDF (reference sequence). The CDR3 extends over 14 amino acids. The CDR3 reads CATSRDEGDYGYTF. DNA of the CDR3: TGTGCCACCAGCAGAGATGAGGGGGACTATGGCTACACCTTC.

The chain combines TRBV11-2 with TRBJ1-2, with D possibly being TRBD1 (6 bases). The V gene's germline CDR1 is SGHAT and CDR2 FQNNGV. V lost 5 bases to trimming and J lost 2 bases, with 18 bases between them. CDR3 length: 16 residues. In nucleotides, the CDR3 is TGTGCCAGCAGCCCCCGAAGGGGGTCAGGAAACTATGGCTACACCTTC. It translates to CASSPRRGSGNYGYTF.

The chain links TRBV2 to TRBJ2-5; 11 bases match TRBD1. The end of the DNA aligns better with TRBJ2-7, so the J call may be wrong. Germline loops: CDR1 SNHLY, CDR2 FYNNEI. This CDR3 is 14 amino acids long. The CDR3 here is CASSPRTGGGEQYF. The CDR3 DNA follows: TGTGCCAGCAGTCCTAGGACAGGGGGCGGCGAGCAGTACTTC.

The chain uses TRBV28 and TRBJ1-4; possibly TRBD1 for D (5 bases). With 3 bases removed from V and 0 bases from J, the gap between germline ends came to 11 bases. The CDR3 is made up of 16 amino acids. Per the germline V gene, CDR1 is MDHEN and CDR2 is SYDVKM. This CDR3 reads CASSFDRIATNEKLFF. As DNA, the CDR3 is TGTGCCAGCAGTTTTGACAGAATTGCAACTAATGAAAAACTGTTTTTT. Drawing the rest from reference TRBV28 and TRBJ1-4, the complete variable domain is DVKVTQSSRYLVKRTGEKVFLECVQDMDHENMFWYRQDPGLGLRLIYFSYDVKMKEKGDIPEGYSVSREKKERFSLILESASTNQTSMYLCASSFDRIATNEKLFFGSGTQLSVL.

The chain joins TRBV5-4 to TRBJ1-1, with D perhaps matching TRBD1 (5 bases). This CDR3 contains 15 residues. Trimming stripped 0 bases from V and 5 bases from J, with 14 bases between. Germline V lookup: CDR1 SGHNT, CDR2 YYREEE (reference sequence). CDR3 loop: CASSLVGFGGTEAFF. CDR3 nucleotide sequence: TGTGCCAGCAGCTTGGTGGGGTTTGGGGGGACTGAAGCTTTCTTT. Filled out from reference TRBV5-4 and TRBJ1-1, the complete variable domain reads ETGVTQSPTHLIKTRGQQVTLRCSSQSGHNTVSWYQQALGQGPQFIFQYYREEENGRGNFPPRFSGLQFPNYSSELNVNALELDDSALYLCASSLVGFGGTEAFFGQGTRLTVV.

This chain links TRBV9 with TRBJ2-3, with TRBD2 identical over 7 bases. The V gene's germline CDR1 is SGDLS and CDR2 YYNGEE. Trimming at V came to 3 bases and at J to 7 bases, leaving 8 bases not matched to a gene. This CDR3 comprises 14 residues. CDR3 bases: TGTGCCAGCAGCGCAACCGGTAGCGGGCATACGCAGTATTTT. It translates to CASSATGSGHTQYF. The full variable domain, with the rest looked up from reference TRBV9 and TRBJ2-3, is DSGVTQTPKHLITATGQRVTLRCSPRSGDLSVYWYQQSLDQGLQFLIQYYNGEERAKGNILERFSAQQFPDLHSELNLSSLELGDSALYFCASSATGSGHTQYFGPGTRLTVL.

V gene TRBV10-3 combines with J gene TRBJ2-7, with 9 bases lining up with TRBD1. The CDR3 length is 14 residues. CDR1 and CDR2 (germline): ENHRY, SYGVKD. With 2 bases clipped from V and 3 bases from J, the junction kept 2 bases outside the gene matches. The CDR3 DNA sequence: TGTGCCATCAGTGAGGGACAGGGGTTCTACGAGCAGTACTTC. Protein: CAISEGQGFYEQYF.

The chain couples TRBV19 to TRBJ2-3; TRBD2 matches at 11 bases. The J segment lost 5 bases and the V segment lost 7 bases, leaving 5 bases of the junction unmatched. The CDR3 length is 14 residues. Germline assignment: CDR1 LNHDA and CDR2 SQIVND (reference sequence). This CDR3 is CASMTSGALDTQYF. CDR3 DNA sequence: TGTGCCAGTATGACTAGCGGGGCGTTAGATACGCAGTATTTT.

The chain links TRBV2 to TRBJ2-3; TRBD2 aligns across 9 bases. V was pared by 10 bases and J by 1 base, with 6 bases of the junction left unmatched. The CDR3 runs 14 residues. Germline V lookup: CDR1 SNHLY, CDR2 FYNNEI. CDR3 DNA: TGTGCCACCTCAGTAGCGGGGGGCACAGATACGCAGTATTTT. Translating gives CATSVAGGTDTQYF.

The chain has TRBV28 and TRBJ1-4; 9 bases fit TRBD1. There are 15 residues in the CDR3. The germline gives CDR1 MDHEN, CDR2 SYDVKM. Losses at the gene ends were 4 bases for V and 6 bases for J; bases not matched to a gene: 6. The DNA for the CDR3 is TGTGCCAGCAGTTACGAGACAGGGGGGGATGAAAAACTGTTTTTT. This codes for CASSYETGGDEKLFF. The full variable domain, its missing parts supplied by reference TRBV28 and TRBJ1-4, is DVKVTQSSRYLVKRTGEKVFLECVQDMDHENMFWYRQDPGLGLRLIYFSYDVKMKEKGDIPEGYSVSREKKERFSLILESASTNQTSMYLCASSYETGGDEKLFFGSGTQLSVL.

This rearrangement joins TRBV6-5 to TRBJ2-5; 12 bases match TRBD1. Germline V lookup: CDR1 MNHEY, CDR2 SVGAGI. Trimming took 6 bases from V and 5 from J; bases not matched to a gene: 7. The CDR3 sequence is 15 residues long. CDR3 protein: CASSGTGGAWETQYF. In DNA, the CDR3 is TGTGCCAGCAGCGGGACAGGGGGCGCGTGGGAGACCCAGTACTTC.

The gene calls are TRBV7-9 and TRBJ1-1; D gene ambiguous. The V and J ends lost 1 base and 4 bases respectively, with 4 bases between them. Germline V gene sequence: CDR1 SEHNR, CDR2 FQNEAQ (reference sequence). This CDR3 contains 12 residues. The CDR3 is CASSLGSTEAFF. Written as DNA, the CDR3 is TGTGCCAGCAGCTTAGGTAGCACTGAAGCTTTCTTT.

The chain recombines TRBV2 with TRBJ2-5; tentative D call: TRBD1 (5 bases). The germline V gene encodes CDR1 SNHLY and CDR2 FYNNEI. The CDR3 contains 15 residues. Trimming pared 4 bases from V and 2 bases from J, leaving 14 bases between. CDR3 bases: TGTGCCAGCAGTGGGGCAGGGCCCCCGCAAGAGACCCAGTACTTC. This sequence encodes CASSGAGPPQETQYF.

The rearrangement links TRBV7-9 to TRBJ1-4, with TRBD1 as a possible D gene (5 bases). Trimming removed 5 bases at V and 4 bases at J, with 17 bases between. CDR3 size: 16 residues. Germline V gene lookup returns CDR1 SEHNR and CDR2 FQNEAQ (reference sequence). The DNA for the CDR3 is TGTGCCAGCAGCAACGCCGGCGGCGGGGGTAATGAAAAACTGTTTTTT. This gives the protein CASSNAGGGGNEKLFF.

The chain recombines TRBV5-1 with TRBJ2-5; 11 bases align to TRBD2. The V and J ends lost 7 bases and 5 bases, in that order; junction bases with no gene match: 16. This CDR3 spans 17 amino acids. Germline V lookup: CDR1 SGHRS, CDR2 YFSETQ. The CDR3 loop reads CASPLGPSGGNQETQYF. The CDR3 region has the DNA TGCGCCAGCCCCCTTGGCCCTAGCGGGGGGAATCAGGAGACCCAGTACTTC.

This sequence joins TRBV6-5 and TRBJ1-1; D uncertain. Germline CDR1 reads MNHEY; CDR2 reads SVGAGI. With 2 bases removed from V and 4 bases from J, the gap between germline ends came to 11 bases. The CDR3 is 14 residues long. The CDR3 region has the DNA TGTGCCAGCAGTTACGAGAGGGCGTTCACTGAAGCTTTCTTT. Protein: CASSYERAFTEAFF.

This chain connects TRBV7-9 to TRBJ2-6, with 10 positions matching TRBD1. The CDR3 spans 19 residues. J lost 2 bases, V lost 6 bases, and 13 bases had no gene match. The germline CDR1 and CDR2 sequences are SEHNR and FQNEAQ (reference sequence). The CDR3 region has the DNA TGTGCCAGCAGGTTCCTCGCCGGGACAGGGGTAACTGGGGCCAACGTCCTGACTTTC. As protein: CASRFLAGTGVTGANVLTF.

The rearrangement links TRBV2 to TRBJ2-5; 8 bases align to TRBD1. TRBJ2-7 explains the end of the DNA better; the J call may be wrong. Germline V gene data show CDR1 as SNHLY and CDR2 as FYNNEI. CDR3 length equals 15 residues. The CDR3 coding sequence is TGTGCCAGCAGCCCTAATGGACAGGGAATTGACGAGCAGTACTTC. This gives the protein CASSPNGQGIDEQYF.

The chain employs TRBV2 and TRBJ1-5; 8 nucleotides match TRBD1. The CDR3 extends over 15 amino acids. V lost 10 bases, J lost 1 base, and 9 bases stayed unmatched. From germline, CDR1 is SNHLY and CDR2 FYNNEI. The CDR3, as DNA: TGTGCCAAAGCAAGTAACAGGGGGAGCAATCAGCCCCAGCATTTT. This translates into CAKASNRGSNQPQHF.

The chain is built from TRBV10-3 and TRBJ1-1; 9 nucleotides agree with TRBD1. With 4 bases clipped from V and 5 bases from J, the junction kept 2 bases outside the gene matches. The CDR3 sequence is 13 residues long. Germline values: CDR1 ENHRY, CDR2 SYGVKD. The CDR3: CAISGTGVTEAFF. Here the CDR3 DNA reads TGTGCCATCAGTGGGACAGGGGTTACTGAAGCTTTCTTT.

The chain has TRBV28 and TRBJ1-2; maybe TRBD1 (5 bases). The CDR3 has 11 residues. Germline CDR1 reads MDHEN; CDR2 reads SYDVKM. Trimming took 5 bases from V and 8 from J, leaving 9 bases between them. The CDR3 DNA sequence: TGTGCCAGCAGTCAGGGAGGCGGCTACACCTTC. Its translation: CASSQGGGYTF.

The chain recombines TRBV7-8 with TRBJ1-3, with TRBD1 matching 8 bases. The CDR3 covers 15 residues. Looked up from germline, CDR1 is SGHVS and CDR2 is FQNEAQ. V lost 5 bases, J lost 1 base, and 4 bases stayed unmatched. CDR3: CASSRTGNSGNTIYF. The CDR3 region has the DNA TGTGCCAGCAGCCGGACAGGGAATTCTGGAAACACCATATATTTT.

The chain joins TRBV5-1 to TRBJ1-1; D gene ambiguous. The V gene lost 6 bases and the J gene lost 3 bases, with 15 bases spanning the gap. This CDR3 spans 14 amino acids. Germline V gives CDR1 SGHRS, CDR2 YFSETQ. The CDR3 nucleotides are TGCGCCAGCACTGAGGTTAAAGGTTACACTGAAGCTTTCTTT. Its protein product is CASTEVKGYTEAFF.

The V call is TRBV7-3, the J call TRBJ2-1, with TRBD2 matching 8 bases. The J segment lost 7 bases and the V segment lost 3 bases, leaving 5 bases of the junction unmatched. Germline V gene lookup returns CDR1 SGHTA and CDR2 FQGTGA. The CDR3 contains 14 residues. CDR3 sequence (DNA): TGTGCCAGCAGCTTGAGCGGGGGAGGGAATGAGCAGTTCTTC. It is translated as CASSLSGGGNEQFF.